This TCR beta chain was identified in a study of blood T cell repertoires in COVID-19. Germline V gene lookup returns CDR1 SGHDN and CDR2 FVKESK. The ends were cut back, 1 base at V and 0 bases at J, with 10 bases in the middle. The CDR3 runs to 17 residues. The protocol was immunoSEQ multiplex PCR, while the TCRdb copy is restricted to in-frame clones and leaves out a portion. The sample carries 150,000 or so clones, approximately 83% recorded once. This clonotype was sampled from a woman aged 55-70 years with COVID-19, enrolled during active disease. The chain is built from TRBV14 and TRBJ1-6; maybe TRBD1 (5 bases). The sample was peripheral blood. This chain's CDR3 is CASSQAGGSSYNSPLHF. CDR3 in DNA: TGTGCCAGCAGCCAAGCGGGGGGGAGCTCCTATAATTCACCCCTCCACTTT. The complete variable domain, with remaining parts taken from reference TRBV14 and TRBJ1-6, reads EAGVTQFPSHSVIEKGQTVTLRCDPISGHDNLYWYRRVMGKEIKFLLHFVKESKQDESGMPNNRFLAERTGGTYSTLKVQPAELEDSGVYFCASSQAGGSSYNSPLHFGNGTRLTVT.